The 21 T cell receptor beta chains below come from one sample, sequenced in a study of blood T cells in healthy people across ages. It was with a sample-barcoded 5' primer and a J-beta primer mix that a second PCR of roughly 7 to 12 cycles was run. TCRdb reprocessed the 5' RACE reads with MiXCR, giving one entry per CDR3 protein. This sample has 550,000 to 650,000 distinct CDR3 sequences, with about 27% found just once. These same data were also listed under a study on T cells of mothers and their children.

Sample: blood. The source of these receptors is a boy between 2 and 10 years old in good health.

The table lists this clonotype with a few counts. The chain combines TRBV6-5 with TRBJ1-2; 8 bases align to TRBD1. V shed 0 bases, J shed 2 bases, and the junction held 5 bases outside the gene matches. Per germline, CDR1 MNHEY and CDR2 SVGAGI. This CDR3 contains 16 residues. The CDR3 DNA reads TGTGCCAGCAGTTACTCGAAGGCAGGGGGCAACTATGGCTACACCTTC. Its protein is CASSYSKAGGNYGYTF.

This clonotype has only a few counts. This chain uses TRBV5-1 with TRBJ2-2; D possibly corresponds to TRBD2 (6 bases). Trimming left V 0 bases short and J 6 bases short, with 18 bases between. CDR3 length: 17 amino acids. Germline V gene data show CDR1 as SGHRS and CDR2 as YFSETQ. In DNA, the CDR3 is TGCGCCAGCAGCTTGGCCTTAACGGGGGAAATCTCCGGGGAGCTGTTTTTT. Translated, it gives CASSLALTGEISGELFF. The full variable domain, completed using reference TRBV5-1 and TRBJ2-2, is KAGVTQTPRYLIKTRGQQVTLSCSPISGHRSVSWYQQTPGQGLQFLFEYFSETQRNKGNFPGRFSGRQFSNSRSEMNVSTLELGDSALYLCASSLALTGEISGELFFGEGSRLTVL.

J is TRBJ1-4 and V is TRBV27; D may be TRBD1 (5 bases). CDR3 length: 15 amino acids. Germline assignment: CDR1 MNHEY and CDR2 SMNVEV (reference sequence). V gave up 5 bases and J gave up 4 bases, with 14 bases separating them. As DNA, the CDR3 is TGTGCCAGCAGTCCCAGACGGGACGTTAATGAAAAACTGTTTTTT. Its translation is CASSPRRDVNEKLFF.

This clonotype has more than one count but fewer than ten. The chain has TRBV7-9 and TRBJ2-5; 7 bases match TRBD1. The end of the DNA fits TRBJ2-7 better, so the J call may be wrong. CDR1 is SEHNR, CDR2 FQNEAQ, per germline (reference sequence). This CDR3 comprises 13 residues. The CDR3 nucleotides are TGTGCCAGCAGCGCAGGACAGGCTGGCGAGCAGTACTTC. Translating it yields CASSAGQAGEQYF.

The chain couples TRBV20-1 to TRBJ1-2; 7 positions match TRBD1. Trimming took 5 bases from V and 4 from J; bases not matched to a gene: 13. The CDR3 runs to 15 residues. From germline, CDR1 is DFQATT and CDR2 SNEGSKA (reference sequence). The CDR3 spells CSAPRRAGGSYGYTF. DNA of the CDR3: TGCAGTGCTCCCCGGAGGGCAGGGGGGAGCTATGGCTACACCTTC.

This clonotype was detected a few times. The chain recombines TRBV29-1 with TRBJ1-3, with D possibly matching TRBD1 (5 bases). V was clipped by 5 bases and J by 2 bases, with 7 bases between them. This CDR3 has 12 amino acids. Germline CDR1 and CDR2: SQVTM and ANQGSEA. The CDR3: CSVRGAGNTIYF. The CDR3 region has the DNA TGCAGCGTTCGGGGCGCTGGAAACACCATATATTTT. The whole variable domain, remainder taken from reference TRBV29-1 and TRBJ1-3, is SAVISQKPSRDICQRGTSLTIQCQVDSQVTMMFWYRQQPGQSLTLIATANQGSEATYESGFVIDKFPISRPNLTFSTLTVSNMSPEDSSIYLCSVRGAGNTIYFGEGSWLTVV.

This sequence joins TRBV29-1 and TRBJ2-1, with 8 bases identical to TRBD2. The germline gives CDR1 SQVTM, CDR2 ANQGSEA. This CDR3 spans 13 amino acids. With V trimmed by 6 bases and J by 5 bases, 6 bases remained unmatched. CDR3 residues: CSVSGRGNNEQFF. CDR3 in DNA: TGCAGCGTAAGCGGGAGAGGGAACAATGAGCAGTTCTTC.

This clonotype appeared a few times. The genes are TRBV28 and TRBJ1-2; the D is unclear. The germline gives CDR1 MDHEN, CDR2 SYDVKM. The CDR3 contains 13 residues. Trimming removed 2 bases from V and 2 bases from J, with 6 bases in between. Here the CDR3 DNA reads TGTGCCAGCAGTTTAAGTCAGAACTATGGCTACACCTTC. Its protein is CASSLSQNYGYTF.

This clonotype came up a few times. V gene TRBV29-1 combines with J gene TRBJ2-4, with no clear D. The CDR3 has 12 amino acids. The germline CDR1 and CDR2 sequences are SQVTM and ANQGSEA. Between the trimmed V and J ends, which lost 4 bases and 6 bases, there was a span of 10 bases. CDR3 DNA: TGCAGCGTTGTAACAGCCCCAAACATTCAGTACTTC. It encodes CSVVTAPNIQYF.

CDR3 nucleotides: TGTGCCAGCAGTTATCGGTCCGGGGACTACGAGCAGTACTTC. Translation gives CASSYRSGDYEQYF. J is TRBJ2-7 and V is TRBV6-5; possible D gene TRBD2, 5 bases. Trimming shortened V by 3 bases and J by 3 bases, and 12 bases separated the two germline ends. Germline assignment: CDR1 MNHEY and CDR2 SVGAGI. The CDR3 runs 14 residues.

This clonotype has just a few counts. The chain carries TRBV13 and TRBJ2-1; 13 nucleotides align to TRBD2. V shed 5 bases and J 6 bases; nucleotides not matched to a gene: 10. Germline V CDR1 and CDR2: PRHDT, FYEKMQ (reference sequence). This CDR3 contains 17 residues. CDR3 DNA sequence: TGTGCCAGCAGCCCGAGGACTAGCGGGAGTATGGGCAATGAGCAGTTCTTC. As protein: CASSPRTSGSMGNEQFF. The full variable domain, with the rest looked up from reference TRBV13 and TRBJ2-1, is AAGVIQSPRHLIKEKRETATLKCYPIPRHDTVYWYQQGPGQDPQFLISFYEKMQSDKGSIPDRFSAQQFSDYHSELNMSSLELGDSALYFCASSPRTSGSMGNEQFFGPGTRLTVL.

The chain has TRBV7-2 and TRBJ2-7, with 7 nucleotides matching TRBD1. Germline-derived CDR1 and CDR2 are SGHTA and FQGNSA. Trimming cost V 5 bases and J 4 bases; bases outside gene matches: 8. CDR3 length: 14 amino acids. This CDR3 is CASSDRDSEYEQYF. The CDR3 DNA follows: TGTGCCAGCAGCGACCGGGACAGCGAATACGAGCAGTACTTC.

This clonotype was observed a handful of times. This rearrangement joins TRBV5-6 to TRBJ2-6; 14 nucleotides match TRBD2. Germline loops: CDR1 SGHDT, CDR2 YYEEEE. The trim removed 4 bases at V and 2 bases at J, leaving 11 bases unmatched. This CDR3 has 20 amino acids. The CDR3, as DNA: TGTGCCAGCAGCCGAGGACAGGGGACTAGCGGGAGCGCTGGGGCCAACGTCCTGACTTTC. Residues: CASSRGQGTSGSAGANVLTF.

This clonotype was detected a few times. V usage is TRBV18 and J usage is TRBJ2-2, with TRBD2 identical over 10 bases. CDR3 length equals 17 residues. The germline CDR1 and CDR2 sequences are KGHSH and LQKENI. The V and J ends lost 3 bases and 1 base, in that order; junction bases with no gene match: 5. In DNA, the CDR3 is TGTGCCAGCTCACCGCTAGCGGGAGCCCTGAACACCGGGGAGCTGTTTTTT. Encoded protein: CASSPLAGALNTGELFF.

This clonotype was found a few times. This chain uses TRBV6-1 with TRBJ2-5, with D perhaps assigned TRBD1 or TRBD2 (5 bases each). The DNA end favors TRBJ2-7, so the J call may be wrong. Germline V gives CDR1 MNHNS, CDR2 SASEGT. This CDR3 is 14 amino acids long. The CDR3 DNA is TGTGCCACCTCCGGGACCCGGGGCGGGTACGAGCAGTACTTC. The encoded protein is CATSGTRGGYEQYF.

This clonotype was seen at least ten times. CDR3 region: CASSPRRQGATNEKLFF. The CDR3 nucleotides are TGTGCCAGCAGCCCTAGGAGGCAGGGGGCAACTAATGAAAAACTGTTTTTT. The chain has TRBV7-2 and TRBJ1-4; 7 nucleotides agree with TRBD1. The CDR3 is made up of 17 amino acids. Germline-derived CDR1 and CDR2 are SGHTA and FQGNSA. V gave up 5 bases and J gave up 0 bases; unmatched junction bases: 9.

This clonotype was seen only a few times. This chain uses TRBV20-1 with TRBJ2-7; possibly TRBD2 for D (6 bases). V dropped 0 bases and J dropped 6 bases, with 18 bases sitting between them. CDR1 and CDR2 (germline): DFQATT, SNEGSKA (reference sequence). The CDR3 spans 15 residues. The CDR3 reads CSARDRDMGGFEQYF. CDR3 DNA: TGCAGTGCTAGAGATCGAGATATGGGGGGATTCGAGCAGTACTTC.

This clonotype was observed a few times. V and J are TRBV3-1 and TRBJ2-3; D unresolved. The germline V gene encodes CDR1 LGHDT and CDR2 YNNKEL (reference sequence). V dropped 3 bases and J dropped 5 bases, with 12 bases sitting between them. This CDR3 is 14 amino acids long. CDR3 sequence: CASSHPPRIDTQYF. The CDR3 nucleotides read TGTGCCAGCAGCCACCCACCGCGGATAGATACGCAGTATTTT.

J is TRBJ2-3 and V is TRBV11-2, with D possibly TRBD2 on 5 matching bases. Germline loops: CDR1 SGHAT, CDR2 FQNNGV. Trimming stripped 4 bases from V and 8 bases from J, with 13 bases between. This CDR3 is built from 13 residues. CDR3 protein: CASSSGYEGTQYF. The CDR3 region has the DNA TGTGCCAGCAGCTCTGGCTACGAGGGTACGCAGTATTTT. Using reference TRBV11-2 and TRBJ2-3 for the parts outside the CDR3, the full variable domain is EAGVAQSPRYKIIEKRQSVAFWCNPISGHATLYWYQQILGQGPKLLIQFQNNGVVDDSQLPKDRFSAERLKGVDSTLKIQPAKLEDSAVYLCASSSGYEGTQYFGPGTRLTVL.

This clonotype was detected only a few times. This chain uses TRBV4-1 with TRBJ1-1; TRBD1 matches 8 bases. CDR3 length equals 19 residues. The junction had 14 bases not matched to a gene; V was cut back by 1 base and J by 1 base. CDR1 is MGHRA, CDR2 YSYEKL, per germline. The CDR3 DNA is TGCGCCAGCAGCCAAGTTTTAGTGGATCGGACAGGGCCGAACACTGAAGCTTTCTTT. Translating it yields CASSQVLVDRTGPNTEAFF.

In this sample, this clonotype turned up a few times. The V call is TRBV12-3 or TRBV12-4, the J call TRBJ2-5; D is undetermined. Between the trimmed V and J ends, which lost 6 bases and 1 base, there was a span of 15 bases. The CDR3 is made up of 15 amino acids. The CDR3 DNA reads as TGTGCCAGCAGGATTGCAGACACGACCCAAGAGACCCAGTACTTC. As protein: CASRIADTTQETQYF.